The 9 T cell receptor beta chains below come from one sample, sequenced in a study of beta chain features in type 1 diabetes. Findings and limits, study-wide: Shortening of TCRB CDR3s, moderate but significant, appeared in all four CD4+ subsets of Type 1 diabetes patients.

Which antigens these TCRs recognize remains unknown. All of the isolated RNA was reverse transcribed, so expressed TCRB transcripts were sequenced. Sequenced by immunoSEQ multiplex PCR; TCRdb stores in-frame clones only, minus some. Among about 660,000 clones, over 13% were seen once, and the ten largest hold approximately 0.042%. The sequenced sample consisted of naive CD4+ T cells from blood. These receptors were taken from a man between 18 and 29 years old with type 1 diabetes.

The V and J genes are TRBV7-2 and TRBJ1-1; possibly TRBD1 for D (6 bases). The length of the CDR3 is 19 residues. V gave up 0 bases and J gave up 0 bases, with 20 bases separating them. Germline-derived CDR1 and CDR2 are SGHTA and FQGNSA. The CDR3 region is CASSLALVGRGFVNTEAFF. The DNA of the CDR3 is TGTGCCAGCAGCTTAGCGCTGGTTGGCAGGGGATTCGTGAACACTGAAGCTTTCTTT.

Comments on this clone: Other nucleotide sequences in the sample specify the same CDR3. The J gene is TRBJ2-3, the V gene TRBV29-1, with D possibly called TRBD1 or TRBD2 (5 bases each). CDR3 length: 12 residues. The germline V and J ends were trimmed by 3 bases and 3 bases, with 7 bases remaining between them. Germline-derived CDR1 and CDR2 are SQVTM and ANQGSEA. Here the CDR3 DNA reads TGCAGCGTTGATGGGGGTACAGATACGCAGTATTTT. Amino acids: CSVDGGTDTQYF.

The chain joins TRBV25-1 to TRBJ2-7; D gene unclear. The CDR3 length is 14 residues. V lost 4 bases to trimming and J lost 0 bases, with 10 bases between them. CDR1 MGHDK and CDR2 SYGVNS come from the germline V gene. The chain's CDR3 is CASSVGSASYEQYF. The CDR3 DNA reads as TGTGCCAGCAGTGTGGGCAGTGCCTCCTACGAGCAGTACTTC.

The CDR3 sequence: CASSYPWTGELFF. The CDR3 bases are TGTGCCAGCAGTTACCCCTGGACCGGGGAGCTGTTTTTT. This chain links TRBV6-7 with TRBJ2-2; D not certain. TRBV6-7 falls under the ORF class, with uncertain function. The CDR3 has 13 amino acids. V gave up 2 bases and J gave up 5 bases, with 6 bases separating them.

The V and J genes are TRBV5-1 and TRBJ2-5; the D gene is possibly TRBD2 (6 bases). V was pared by 4 bases and J by 4 bases, with 14 bases between. The germline CDR1 and CDR2 sequences are SGHRS and YFSETQ. The CDR3 sequence is 14 residues long. CDR3 sequence reads: CASSPGLPGETQYF. The CDR3 region has the DNA TGCGCCAGCAGCCCGGGACTTCCGGGAGAGACCCAGTACTTC.

The chain recombines TRBV9 with TRBJ2-5; weak D call: TRBD2 (6 bases). Germline V gene data show CDR1 as SGDLS and CDR2 as YYNGEE. This CDR3 has 13 amino acids. Deletions cut 4 bases from V and 5 bases from J, with 12 bases between. The CDR3 loop reads CASSLLAWETQYF. The CDR3, as DNA: TGTGCCAGCAGCTTACTAGCTTGGGAGACCCAGTACTTC.

The CDR3 here is CASSQGTSGRGLAKNIQYF. The CDR3 nucleotides read TGTGCCAGCAGCCAAGGGACTAGCGGGAGGGGACTAGCCAAAAACATTCAGTACTTC. The rearrangement uses TRBV14 and TRBJ2-4; TRBD2 matches 15 bases. This CDR3 has 19 residues. The germline gives CDR1 SGHDN, CDR2 FVKESK. With V trimmed by 1 base and J by 0 bases, 4 bases remained unmatched.

This clone has more than one count but fewer than ten. The rearrangement joins TRBV9 to TRBJ1-4; no clear D gene. CDR1 SGDLS and CDR2 YYNGEE come from the germline V gene. The CDR3 extends over 12 amino acids. The V end lost 2 bases, the J end lost 12 bases, and 11 bases lay between the germline ends. CDR3 protein: CASSVYGGELFF. The CDR3 DNA sequence: TGTGCCAGCAGCGTGTACGGAGGAGAACTGTTTTTT.

This clone has more than one count but fewer than ten. The rearrangement links TRBV23-1 to TRBJ1-2; TRBD1 might be the D (5 bases). TRBV23-1 is labeled an ORF, and its function is uncertain. Trimming removed 6 bases at V and 0 bases at J, with 14 bases between. CDR3 length equals 15 residues. CDR3 sequence reads: CASRGDLPTNYGYTF. CDR3 sequence (DNA): TGCGCCAGCAGGGGGGATCTTCCCACTAACTATGGCTACACCTTC.